This TCR beta chain was retrieved from a study of T cells in Graves' hyperthyroidism and ophthalmopathy. V dropped 0 bases and J dropped 0 bases, with 5 bases sitting between them. This CDR3 region has 13 residues. Germline V gene sequence: CDR1 SQVTM, CDR2 ANQGSEA. This clonotype showed up just a few times. The target antigen is unknown. Study outcomes and limitations: Ophthalmopathy and stable hyperthyroidism were separated by a 13 V-J model.

Amplification yielded TCR beta CDR3 regions, with RNA transcripts as the source. The HTBI set primed first-round TCR CDR3 RT-PCR. TCRdb called the multiplex PCR reads again in MiXCR, with one record for every CDR3 protein. The sample carries around 580,000 distinct CDR3 sequences, around 46% recorded once. The definition of stable Graves' hyperthyroidism was no ophthalmopathy progression within 18 months. Uncontrolled infection, other autoimmune disease, pregnancy or lactation disqualified patients from enrolment. Diagnosing involved the use of clinical symptoms, serum thyroxine and TRAb, thyroid ultrasound and orbital computed tomography.

Sequencing was carried out using peripheral blood or thyroid tissue (not recorded which). J is TRBJ1-2 and V is TRBV29-1; D remains ambiguous. The receptor comes from a woman aged 18-35 years with Graves' hyperthyroidism. CDR3 region: CSVEDRTNYGYTF. CDR3 DNA sequence: TGCAGCGTTGAAGATCGTACTAACTATGGCTACACCTTC.